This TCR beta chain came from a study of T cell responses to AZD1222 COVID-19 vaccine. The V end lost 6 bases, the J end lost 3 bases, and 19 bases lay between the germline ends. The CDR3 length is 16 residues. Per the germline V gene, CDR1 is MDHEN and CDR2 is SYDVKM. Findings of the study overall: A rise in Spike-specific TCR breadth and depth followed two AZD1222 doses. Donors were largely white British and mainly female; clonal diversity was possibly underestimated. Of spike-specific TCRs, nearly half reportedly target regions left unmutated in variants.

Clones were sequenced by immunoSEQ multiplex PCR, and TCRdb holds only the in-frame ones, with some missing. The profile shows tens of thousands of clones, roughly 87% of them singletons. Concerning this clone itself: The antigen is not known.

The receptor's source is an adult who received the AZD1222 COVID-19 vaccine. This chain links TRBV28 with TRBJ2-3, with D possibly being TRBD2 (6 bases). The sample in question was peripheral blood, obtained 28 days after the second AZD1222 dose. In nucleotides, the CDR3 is TGTGCCAGCAGCCGCCCGACTAGAGGGATAACAGATACGCAGTATTTT. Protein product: CASSRPTRGITDTQYF.